The entry below describes one T cell receptor beta chain. In the original workflow: It was from reference gene primer amplification that nucleated cell counts were estimated. TCRdb keeps only in-frame clones here, not all; method: immunoSEQ multiplex PCR. The V and J calls and clone size come from that table; D and trimming were worked out from the DNA. This table has 110,000 to 150,000 clones, approximately 87% appearing once. This CDR3 comprises 15 residues. Germline loops: CDR1 MNHEY, CDR2 SMNVEV (reference sequence). The J segment lost 6 bases and the V segment lost 5 bases, leaving 10 bases of the junction unmatched. The data are from a study of blood T cell repertoires in COVID-19. Across the study: Material from acute and convalescent COVID-19 was sourced from the United States, Italy and Spain. T cells, B-cell-depleted T cells, or PBMCs provided the cDNA or gDNA that served as material.

The cohort comprised adults aged about 18 to 100 years residing in about two dozen US areas. The source is a man aged 55 to 69 who had recovered from COVID-19. V is TRBV27 and J is TRBJ1-5; 7 nucleotides align to TRBD1. The specimen was PBMCs or T cells enriched from blood (not recorded which). The CDR3 sequence: CASSAQGGWGQPQHF. The CDR3 coding sequence is TGTGCCAGCAGTGCCCAAGGGGGCTGGGGTCAGCCCCAGCATTTT.